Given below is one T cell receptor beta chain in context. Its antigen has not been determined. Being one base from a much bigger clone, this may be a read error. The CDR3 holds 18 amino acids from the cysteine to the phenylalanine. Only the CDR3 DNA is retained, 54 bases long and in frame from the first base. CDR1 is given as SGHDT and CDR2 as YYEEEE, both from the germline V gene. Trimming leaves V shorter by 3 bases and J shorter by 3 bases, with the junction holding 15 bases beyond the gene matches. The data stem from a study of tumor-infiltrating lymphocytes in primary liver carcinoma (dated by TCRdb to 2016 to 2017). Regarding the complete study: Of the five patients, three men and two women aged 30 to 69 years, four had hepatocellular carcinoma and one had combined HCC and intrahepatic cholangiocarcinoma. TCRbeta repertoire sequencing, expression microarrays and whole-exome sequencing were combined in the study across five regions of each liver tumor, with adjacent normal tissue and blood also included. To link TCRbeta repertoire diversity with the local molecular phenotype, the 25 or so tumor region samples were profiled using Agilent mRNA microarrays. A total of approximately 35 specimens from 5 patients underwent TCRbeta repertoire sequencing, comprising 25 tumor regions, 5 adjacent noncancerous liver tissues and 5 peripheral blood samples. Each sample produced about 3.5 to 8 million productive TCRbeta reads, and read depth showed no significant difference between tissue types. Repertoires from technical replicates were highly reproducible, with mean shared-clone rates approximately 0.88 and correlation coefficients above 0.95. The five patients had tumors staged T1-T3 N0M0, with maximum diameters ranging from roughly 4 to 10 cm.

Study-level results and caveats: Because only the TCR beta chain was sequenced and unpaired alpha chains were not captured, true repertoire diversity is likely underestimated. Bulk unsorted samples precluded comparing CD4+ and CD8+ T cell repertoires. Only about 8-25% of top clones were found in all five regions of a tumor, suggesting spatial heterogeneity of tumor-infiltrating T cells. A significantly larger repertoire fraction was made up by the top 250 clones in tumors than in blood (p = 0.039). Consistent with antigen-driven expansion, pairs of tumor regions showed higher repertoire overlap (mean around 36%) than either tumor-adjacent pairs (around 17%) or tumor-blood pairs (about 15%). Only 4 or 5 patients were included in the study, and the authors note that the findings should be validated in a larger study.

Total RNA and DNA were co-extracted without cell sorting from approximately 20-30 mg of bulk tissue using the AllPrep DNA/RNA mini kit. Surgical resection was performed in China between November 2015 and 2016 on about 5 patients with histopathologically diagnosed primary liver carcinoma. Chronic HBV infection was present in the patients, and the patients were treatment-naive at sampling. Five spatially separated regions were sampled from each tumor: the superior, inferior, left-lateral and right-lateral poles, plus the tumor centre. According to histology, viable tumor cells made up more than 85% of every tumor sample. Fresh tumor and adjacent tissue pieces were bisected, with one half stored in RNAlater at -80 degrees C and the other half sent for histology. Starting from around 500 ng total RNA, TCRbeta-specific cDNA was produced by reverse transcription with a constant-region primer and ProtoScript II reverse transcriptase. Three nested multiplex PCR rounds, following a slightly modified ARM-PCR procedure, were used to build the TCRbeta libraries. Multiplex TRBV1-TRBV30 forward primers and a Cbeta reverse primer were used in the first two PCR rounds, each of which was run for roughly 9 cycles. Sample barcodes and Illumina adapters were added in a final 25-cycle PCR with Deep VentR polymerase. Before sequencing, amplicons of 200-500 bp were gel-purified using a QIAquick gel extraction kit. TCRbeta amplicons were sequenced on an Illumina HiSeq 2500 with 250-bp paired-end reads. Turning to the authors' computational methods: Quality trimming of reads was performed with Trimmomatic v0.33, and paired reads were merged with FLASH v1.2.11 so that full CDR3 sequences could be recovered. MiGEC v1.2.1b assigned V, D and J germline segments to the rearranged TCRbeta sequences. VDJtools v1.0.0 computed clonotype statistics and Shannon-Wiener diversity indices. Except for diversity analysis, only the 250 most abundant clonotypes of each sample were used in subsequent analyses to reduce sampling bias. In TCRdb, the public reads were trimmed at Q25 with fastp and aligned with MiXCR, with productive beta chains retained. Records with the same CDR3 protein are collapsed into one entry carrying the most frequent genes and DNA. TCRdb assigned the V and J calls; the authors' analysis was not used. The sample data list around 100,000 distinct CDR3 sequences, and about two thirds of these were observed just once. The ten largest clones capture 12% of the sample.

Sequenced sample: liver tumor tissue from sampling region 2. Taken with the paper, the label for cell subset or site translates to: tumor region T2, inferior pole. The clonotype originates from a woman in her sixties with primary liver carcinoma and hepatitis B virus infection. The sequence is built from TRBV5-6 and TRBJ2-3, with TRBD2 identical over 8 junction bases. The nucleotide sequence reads TGTGCCAGCAGCTGGGTAGGGTCTTCGGGAGGGCCAACAGATACGCAGTATTTT. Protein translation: CASSWVGSSGGPTDTQYF.